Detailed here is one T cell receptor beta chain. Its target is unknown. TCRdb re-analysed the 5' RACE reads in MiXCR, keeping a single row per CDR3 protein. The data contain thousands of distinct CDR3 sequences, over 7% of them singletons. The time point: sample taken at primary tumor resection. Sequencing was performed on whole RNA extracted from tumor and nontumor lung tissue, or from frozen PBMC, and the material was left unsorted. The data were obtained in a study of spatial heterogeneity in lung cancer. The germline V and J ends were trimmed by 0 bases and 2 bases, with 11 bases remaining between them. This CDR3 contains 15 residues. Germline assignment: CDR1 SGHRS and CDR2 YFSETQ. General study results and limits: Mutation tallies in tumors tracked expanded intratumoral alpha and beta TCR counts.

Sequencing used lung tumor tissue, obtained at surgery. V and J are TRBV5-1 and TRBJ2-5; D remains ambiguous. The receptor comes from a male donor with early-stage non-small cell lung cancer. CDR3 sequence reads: CASSLALHEQETQYF. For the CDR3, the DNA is TGCGCCAGCAGCTTGGCCTTACATGAACAAGAGACCCAGTACTTC.